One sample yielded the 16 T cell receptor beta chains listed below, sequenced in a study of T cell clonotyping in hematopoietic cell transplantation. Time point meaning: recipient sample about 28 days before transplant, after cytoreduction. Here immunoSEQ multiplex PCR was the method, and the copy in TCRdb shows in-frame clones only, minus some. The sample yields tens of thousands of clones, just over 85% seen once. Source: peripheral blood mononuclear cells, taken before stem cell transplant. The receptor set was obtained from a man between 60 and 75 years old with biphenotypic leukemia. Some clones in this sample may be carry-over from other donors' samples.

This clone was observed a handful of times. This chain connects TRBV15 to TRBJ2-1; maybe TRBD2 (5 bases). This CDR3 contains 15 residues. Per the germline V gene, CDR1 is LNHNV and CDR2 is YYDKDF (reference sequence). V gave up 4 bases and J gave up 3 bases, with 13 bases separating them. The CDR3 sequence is CATSTSGSGYNEQFF. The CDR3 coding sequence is TGTGCCACCAGCACCTCGGGCAGCGGCTACAATGAGCAGTTCTTC.

The CDR3 protein is CASSSSGTYEQYF. The CDR3 DNA follows: TGCGCCAGCAGTTCTAGCGGGACCTACGAGCAGTACTTC. V usage is TRBV10-1 and J usage is TRBJ2-7; the match to TRBD2 covers 9 bases. Germline CDR1 is WNHNN and CDR2 is SYGVQD (reference sequence). The trim removed 5 bases at V and 2 bases at J, leaving 1 base unmatched. The CDR3 sequence is 13 residues long.

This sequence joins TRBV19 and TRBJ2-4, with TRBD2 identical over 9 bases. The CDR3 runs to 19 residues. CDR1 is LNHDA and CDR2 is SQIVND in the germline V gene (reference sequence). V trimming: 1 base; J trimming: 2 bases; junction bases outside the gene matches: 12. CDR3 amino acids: CASSIGQREARGSKNIQYF. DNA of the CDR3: TGTGCCAGTAGTATAGGCCAGCGGGAGGCAAGGGGTTCCAAAAACATTCAGTACTTC.

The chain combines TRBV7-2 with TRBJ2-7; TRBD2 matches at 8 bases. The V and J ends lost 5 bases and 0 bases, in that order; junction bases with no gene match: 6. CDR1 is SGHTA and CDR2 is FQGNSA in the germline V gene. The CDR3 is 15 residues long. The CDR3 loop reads CASSLSGVHSYEQYF. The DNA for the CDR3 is TGTGCCAGCAGCCTTAGCGGGGTACACTCCTACGAGCAGTACTTC.

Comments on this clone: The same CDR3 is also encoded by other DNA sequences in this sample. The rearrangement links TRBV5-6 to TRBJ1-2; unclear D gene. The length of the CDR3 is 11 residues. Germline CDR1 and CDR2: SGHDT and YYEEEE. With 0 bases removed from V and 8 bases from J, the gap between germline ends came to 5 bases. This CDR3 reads CASSLGYGYTF. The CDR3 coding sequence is TGTGCCAGCAGCTTGGGGTACGGCTACACCTTC.

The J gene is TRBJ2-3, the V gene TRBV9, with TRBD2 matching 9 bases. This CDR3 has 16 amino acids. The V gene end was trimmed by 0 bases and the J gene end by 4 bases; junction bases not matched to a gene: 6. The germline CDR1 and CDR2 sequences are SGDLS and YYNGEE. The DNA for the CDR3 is TGTGCCAGCAGCGTAGTTAGCGGGAGTGACGCAGATACGCAGTATTTT. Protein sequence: CASSVVSGSDADTQYF.

In nucleotides, the CDR3 is TGTGCCAGCAGGAAGACAGGGGGGTCCTACGAGCAGTACTTC. This gives the protein CASRKTGGSYEQYF. This sequence joins TRBV27 and TRBJ2-7, with 9 bases matching TRBD1. Germline assignment: CDR1 MNHEY and CDR2 SMNVEV (reference sequence). With 6 bases clipped from V and 1 base from J, the junction kept 4 bases outside the gene matches. This CDR3 spans 14 amino acids.

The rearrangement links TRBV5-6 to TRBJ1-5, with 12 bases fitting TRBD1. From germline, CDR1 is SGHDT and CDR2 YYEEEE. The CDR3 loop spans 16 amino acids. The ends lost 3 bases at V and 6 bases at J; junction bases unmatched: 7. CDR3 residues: CASSYSWDRGRQPQHF. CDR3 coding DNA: TGTGCCAGCAGCTACTCCTGGGACAGGGGGCGTCAGCCCCAGCATTTT.

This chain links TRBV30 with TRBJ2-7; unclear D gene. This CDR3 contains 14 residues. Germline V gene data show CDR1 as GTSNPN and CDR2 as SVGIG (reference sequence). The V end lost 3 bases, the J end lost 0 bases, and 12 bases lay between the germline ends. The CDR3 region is CAWSPGRTSYEQYF. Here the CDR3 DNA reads TGTGCCTGGAGCCCCGGACGGACCTCCTACGAGCAGTACTTC.

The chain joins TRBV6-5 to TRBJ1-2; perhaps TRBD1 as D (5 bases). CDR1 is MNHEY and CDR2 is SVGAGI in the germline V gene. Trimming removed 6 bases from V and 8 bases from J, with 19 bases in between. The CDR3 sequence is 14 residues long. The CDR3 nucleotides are TGTGCCAGCAGATCCGCAGGGCCCAACATCGGCTACACCTTC. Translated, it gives CASRSAGPNIGYTF.

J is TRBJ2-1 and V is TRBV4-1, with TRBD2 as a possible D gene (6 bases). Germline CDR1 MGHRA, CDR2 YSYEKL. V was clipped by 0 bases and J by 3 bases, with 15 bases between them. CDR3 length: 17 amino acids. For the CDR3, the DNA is TGCGCCAGCAGCCAAGATCGGGAGCACCCCCTCTACAATGAGCAGTTCTTC. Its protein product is CASSQDREHPLYNEQFF.

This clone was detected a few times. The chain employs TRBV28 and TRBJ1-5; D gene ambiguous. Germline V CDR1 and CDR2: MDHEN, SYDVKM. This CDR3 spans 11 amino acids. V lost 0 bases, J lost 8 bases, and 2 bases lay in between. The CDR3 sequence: CASSLWEPQHF. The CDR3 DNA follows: TGTGCCAGCAGTTTATGGGAGCCCCAGCATTTT. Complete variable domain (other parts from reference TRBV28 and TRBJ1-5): DVKVTQSSRYLVKRTGEKVFLECVQDMDHENMFWYRQDPGLGLRLIYFSYDVKMKEKGDIPEGYSVSREKKERFSLILESASTNQTSMYLCASSLWEPQHFGDGTRLSIL.

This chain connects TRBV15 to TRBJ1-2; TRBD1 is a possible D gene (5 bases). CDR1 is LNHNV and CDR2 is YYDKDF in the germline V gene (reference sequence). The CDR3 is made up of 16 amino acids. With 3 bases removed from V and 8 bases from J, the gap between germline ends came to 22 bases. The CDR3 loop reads CATSRRQRADVGGYTF. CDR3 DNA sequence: TGTGCCACCAGCAGGAGACAGAGGGCCGACGTTGGCGGCTACACCTTC.

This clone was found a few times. As DNA, the CDR3 is TGTGCCAGCTCGCCTCTGAGTAGGGCTGGGGCCAACGTCCTGACTTTC. Amino acid sequence: CASSPLSRAGANVLTF. This chain uses TRBV18 with TRBJ2-6; D not resolved. In germline, CDR1 is KGHSH, CDR2 LQKENI. The CDR3 length is 16 residues. V was cut by 6 bases and J by 2 bases, with 14 bases left in between.

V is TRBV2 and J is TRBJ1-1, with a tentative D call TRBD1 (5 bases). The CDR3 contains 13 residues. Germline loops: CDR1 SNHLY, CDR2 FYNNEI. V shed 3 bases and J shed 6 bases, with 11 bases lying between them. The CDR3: CASSEQGRAEAFF. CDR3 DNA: TGTGCCAGCAGTGAGCAGGGCCGCGCTGAAGCTTTCTTT. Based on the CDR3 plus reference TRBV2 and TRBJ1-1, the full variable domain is EPEVTQTPSHQVTQMGQEVILRCVPISNHLYFYWYRQILGQKVEFLVSFYNNEISEKSEIFDDQFSVERPDGSNFTLKIRSTKLEDSAMYFCASSEQGRAEAFFGQGTRLTVV.

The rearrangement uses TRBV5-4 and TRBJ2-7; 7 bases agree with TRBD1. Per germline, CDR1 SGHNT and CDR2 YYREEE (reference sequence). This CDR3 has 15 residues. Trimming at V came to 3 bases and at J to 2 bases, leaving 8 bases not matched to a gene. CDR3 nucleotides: TGTGCCAGCAGCTCGGAAATGGGACAGCCCTACGAGCAGTACTTC. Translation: CASSSEMGQPYEQYF.